The clone carrying this TCR beta chain has just a few counts. Antigen: not known. These data are taken from a study of cytomegalovirus exposure and HLA in healthy donors. PCR used 60 Vbeta primers and 13 Jbeta primers. The repertoire was sequenced with immunoSEQ multiplex PCR; TCRdb's copy has only in-frame clones and lacks some. Among 75,000 to 90,000 clones listed, roughly 79% were seen once. Trimming removed 5 bases from V and 2 bases from J; junction bases left unmatched: 3. Germline V gene sequence: CDR1 SQVTM, CDR2 ANQGSEA. The CDR3 extends over 13 amino acids. General study results and limits: When presence/absence was analysed, sequencing depth was taken to be roughly uniform across donors. Among the CMV-associated chains, three were confirmed in vitro as specific for CMV antigens.

The V gene is TRBV29-1, the J gene TRBJ1-5; TRBD1 matches 7 bases. The sequenced material came from PBMCs. This clonotype originated in a woman aged 40 to 55 in good health and CMV-seropositive. The CDR3 sequence: CSVPGQGNQPQHF. The CDR3 DNA follows: TGCAGCGTTCCAGGACAGGGCAATCAGCCCCAGCATTTT.